This TCR beta chain stems from a study of T cell repertoires in cytomegalovirus infection. The CDR3 has 16 residues. V was pared by 8 bases and J by 1 base, with 17 bases between. Germline CDR1 is MNHEY and CDR2 is SMNVEV (reference sequence). Study-wide results and limits: Identification of carriers of CMV plus the relevant HLA was performed using cumulative public TCR beta family frequency. CMV-specific TCR beta clonotypes restricted by HLA-C dominated the ex vivo response.

As to this clonotype: Its antigen is unknown.

Each CDR3 protein gets one entry after TCRdb re-called the reads with MiXCR. The data contain some 480,000 distinct CDR3 sequences, 33% of them singletons. The receptor was isolated from a human donor in good health (CMV status not recorded). Some clones in this sample may be carry-over from other donors' samples. The sample here was cultured PBMCs, taken from culture after CMV antigen stimulation. The V and J genes are TRBV27 and TRBJ2-2, with D possibly called TRBD1 or TRBD2 (5 bases each). CDR3 region: CASQTAGTVNTGELFF. The CDR3 coding sequence is TGTGCCAGCCAAACTGCCGGGACGGTGAACACCGGGGAGCTGTTTTTT.